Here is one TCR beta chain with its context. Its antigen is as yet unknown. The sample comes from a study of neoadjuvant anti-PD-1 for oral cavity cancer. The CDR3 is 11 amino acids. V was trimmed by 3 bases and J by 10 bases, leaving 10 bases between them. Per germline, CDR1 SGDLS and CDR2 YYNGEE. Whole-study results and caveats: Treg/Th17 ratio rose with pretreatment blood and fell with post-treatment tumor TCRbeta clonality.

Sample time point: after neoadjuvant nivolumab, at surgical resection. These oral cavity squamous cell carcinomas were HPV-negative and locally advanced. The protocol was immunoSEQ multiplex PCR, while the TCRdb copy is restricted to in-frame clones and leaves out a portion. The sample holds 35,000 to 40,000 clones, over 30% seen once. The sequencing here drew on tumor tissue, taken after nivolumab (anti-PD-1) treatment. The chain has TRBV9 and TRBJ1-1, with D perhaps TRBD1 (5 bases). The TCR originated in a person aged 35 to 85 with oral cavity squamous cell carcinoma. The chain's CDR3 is CASSDGGSAFF. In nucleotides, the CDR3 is TGTGCCAGCAGCGATGGGGGGTCAGCTTTCTTT.